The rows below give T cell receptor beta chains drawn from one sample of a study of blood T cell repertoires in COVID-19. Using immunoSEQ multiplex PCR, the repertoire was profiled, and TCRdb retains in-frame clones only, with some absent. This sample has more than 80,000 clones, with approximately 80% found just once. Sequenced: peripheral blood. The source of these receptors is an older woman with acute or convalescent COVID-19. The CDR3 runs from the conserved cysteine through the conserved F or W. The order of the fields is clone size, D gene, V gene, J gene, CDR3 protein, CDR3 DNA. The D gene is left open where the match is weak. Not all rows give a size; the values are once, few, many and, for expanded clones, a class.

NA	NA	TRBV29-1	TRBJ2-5	CSVVGQGETQYF	TGCAGCGTTGTTGGGCAGGGGGAGACCCAGTACTTC
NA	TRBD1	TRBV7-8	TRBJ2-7	CASSQFSGQGAYEQYF	TGTGCCAGCAGCCAGTTTTCCGGACAGGGGGCCTACGAGCAGTACTTC
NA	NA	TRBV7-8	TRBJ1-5	CASSPDTPNNQPQHF	TGTGCCAGCAGCCCAGACACGCCAAACAATCAGCCCCAGCATTTT
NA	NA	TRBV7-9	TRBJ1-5	CASSSTAGVPQHF	TGTGCCAGCAGCTCCACCGCGGGGGTGCCCCAGCATTTT
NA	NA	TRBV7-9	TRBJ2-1	CASSPQGDNGDEQFF	TGTGCCAGCAGCCCACAGGGTGATAATGGGGATGAGCAGTTCTTC
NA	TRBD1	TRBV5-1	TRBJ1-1	CASSSSGGAMNTEAFF	TGCGCCAGCAGCTCTTCAGGGGGCGCTATGAACACTGAAGCTTTCTTT
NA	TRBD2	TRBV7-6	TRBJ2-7	CASSLGLAGVGEQYF	TGTGCCAGCAGCCTGGGACTAGCGGGGGTCGGCGAGCAGTACTTC
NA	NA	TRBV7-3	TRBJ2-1	CASSYGGGGNEQFF	TGTGCCAGCAGCTACGGCGGGGGCGGCAATGAGCAGTTCTTC
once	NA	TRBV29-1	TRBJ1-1	CSVGEGGFTEAFF	TGCAGCGTGGGGGAGGGAGGGTTCACTGAAGCTTTCTTT
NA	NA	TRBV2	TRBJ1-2	CASSEQRIDYGYTF	TGTGCCAGCAGTGAACAGAGGATTGACTATGGCTACACCTTC
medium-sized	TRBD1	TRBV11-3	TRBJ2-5	CASSIGQDQYF	TGTGCCAGCAGCATCGGACAGGATCAGTACTTC
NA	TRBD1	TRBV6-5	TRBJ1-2	CASSSGQGSGYTF	TGTGCCAGCAGTAGCGGACAGGGGAGTGGCTACACCTTC
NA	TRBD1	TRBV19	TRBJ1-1	CASSPGQGVGEAFF	TGTGCCAGTAGCCCCGGACAGGGGGTTGGGGAAGCTTTCTTT
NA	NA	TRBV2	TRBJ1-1	CASSEGGLWGTEAFF	TGTGCCAGCAGTGAGGGGGGGCTCTGGGGCACTGAAGCTTTCTTT
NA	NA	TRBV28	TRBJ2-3	CASSLPGGAWPPSTDTQYF	TGTGCCAGCAGCCTCCCCGGTGGGGCCTGGCCCCCTAGCACAGATACGCAGTATTTT
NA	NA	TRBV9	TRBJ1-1	CASSPNPQGWDTEAFF	TGTGCCAGCAGCCCGAACCCACAGGGTTGGGACACTGAAGCTTTCTTT
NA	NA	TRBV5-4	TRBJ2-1	CASSWALGNEQFF	TGTGCCAGCAGCTGGGCCCTGGGCAATGAGCAGTTCTTC
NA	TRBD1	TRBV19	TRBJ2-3	CATGTGVTDTQYF	TGTGCCACCGGGACAGGGGTAACAGATACGCAGTATTTT
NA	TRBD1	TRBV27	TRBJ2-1	CASSSRPGQDYNEQFF	TGTGCCAGCAGTTCAAGGCCGGGACAGGACTACAATGAGCAGTTCTTC
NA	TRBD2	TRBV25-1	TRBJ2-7	CASSFSAGVSYEQYF	TGTGCCAGCAGTTTTTCAGCGGGAGTCTCCTACGAGCAGTACTTC
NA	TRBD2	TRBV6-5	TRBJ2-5	CASRASGEETQYF	TGTGCCAGCAGGGCTAGCGGGGAAGAGACCCAGTACTTC
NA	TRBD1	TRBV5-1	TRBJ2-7	CASSLEGQGAYEQYF	TGCGCCAGCAGCTTGGAGGGGCAGGGGGCCTACGAGCAGTACTTC
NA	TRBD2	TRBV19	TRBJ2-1	CASSKGGGYNEQFF	TGTGCCAGTAGTAAAGGCGGGGGCTACAATGAGCAGTTCTTC
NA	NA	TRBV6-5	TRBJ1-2	CASSYNGGEGDGYTF	TGTGCCAGCAGTTACAATGGGGGGGAAGGGGATGGCTACACCTTC
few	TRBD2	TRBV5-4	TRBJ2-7	CASSPGLAGGSEQYF	TGTGCCAGCAGCCCGGGACTAGCGGGAGGAAGCGAGCAGTACTTC
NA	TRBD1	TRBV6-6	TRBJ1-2	CASSYYRQGDSGYTF	TGTGCCAGCAGTTACTACAGACAGGGAGATTCGGGCTACACCTTC
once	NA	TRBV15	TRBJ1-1	CATSSERRYMNTEAFF	TGTGCCACCAGCAGCGAGAGGCGTTACATGAACACTGAAGCTTTCTTT
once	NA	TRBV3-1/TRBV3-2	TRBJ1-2	CASSPPRSYGYTF	TGTGCCAGCAGCCCCCCCCGTTCCTATGGCTACACCTTC
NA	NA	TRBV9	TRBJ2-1	CASSASSSYNEQFF	TGTGCCAGCAGCGCGTCCTCCTCCTACAATGAGCAGTTCTTC
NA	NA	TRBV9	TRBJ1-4	CASSPTRQANEKLFF	TGTGCCAGCAGCCCTACACGGCAGGCTAATGAAAAACTGTTTTTT
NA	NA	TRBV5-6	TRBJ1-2	CASSLYGQNGYTF	TGTGCCAGCAGCTTGTATGGACAGAACGGCTACACCTTC
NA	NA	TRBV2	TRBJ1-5	CASSEAYRNQPQHF	TGTGCCAGCAGTGAAGCGTACAGGAATCAGCCCCAGCATTTT
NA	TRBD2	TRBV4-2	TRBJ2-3	CASSQDVSLAGGMVDGTDTQYF	TGTGCCAGCAGCCAAGATGTTTCACTAGCGGGGGGGATGGTGGATGGCACAGATACGCAGTATTTT
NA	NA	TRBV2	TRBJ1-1	CASSVETGYTEAFF	TGTGCCAGCAGTGTTGAGACAGGATACACTGAAGCTTTCTTT
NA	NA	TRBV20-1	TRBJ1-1	CSASGPYRGNTEAFF	TGCAGTGCTAGTGGTCCGTACCGGGGGAACACTGAAGCTTTCTTT
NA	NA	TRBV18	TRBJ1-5	CASSETSTGVPQHF	TGTGCCAGCTCCGAAACTAGTACGGGAGTGCCCCAGCATTTT
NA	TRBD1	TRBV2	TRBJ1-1	CASSVQGVNTEAFF	TGTGCCAGCAGTGTGCAGGGGGTGAACACTGAAGCTTTCTTT
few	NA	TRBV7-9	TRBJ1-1	CASSLKGEATEAFF	TGTGCCAGCAGCTTAAAAGGGGAAGCCACTGAAGCTTTCTTT